One TCR beta chain is described in this entry. The source of the sample is a study of lymphopenia after photon versus proton radiotherapy. Sequencing was performed with immunoSEQ multiplex PCR; in TCRdb, only in-frame clones are kept and a portion is missing. The sample carries 65,000 to 85,000 clones, about nine tenths recorded once. This TCR was recovered from a middle-aged woman with cholangiocarcinoma. The sequences come from peripheral blood, collected from a patient treated with photon-based radiotherapy.

The CDR3 region is CASSLEGGSWDEQFF. The CDR3 region has the DNA TGTGCCAGCAGCTTAGAGGGGGGAAGTTGGGATGAGCAGTTCTTC. The V gene is TRBV7-2, the J gene TRBJ2-1; D is perhaps TRBD1 or TRBD2 (6 bases each). V lost 1 base and J 8 bases, leaving 15 bases between the germline ends. The CDR3 is 15 amino acids. The V gene's germline CDR1 is SGHTA and CDR2 FQGNSA.